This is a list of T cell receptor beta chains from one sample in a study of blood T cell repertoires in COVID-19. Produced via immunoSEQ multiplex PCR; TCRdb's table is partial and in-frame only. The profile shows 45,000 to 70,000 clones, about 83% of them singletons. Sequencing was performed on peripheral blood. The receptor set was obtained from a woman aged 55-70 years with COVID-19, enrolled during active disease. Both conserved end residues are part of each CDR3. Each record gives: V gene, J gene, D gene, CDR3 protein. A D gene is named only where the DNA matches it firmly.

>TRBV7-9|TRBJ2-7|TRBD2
CASSIGTSGRVSYEQYF
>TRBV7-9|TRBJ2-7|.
CASSLGDSRWYF
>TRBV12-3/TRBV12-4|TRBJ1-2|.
CASSHPHNYGYTF
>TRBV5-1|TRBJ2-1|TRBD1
CASRQDRLNEQFF
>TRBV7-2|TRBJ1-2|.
CAIPRTGRRGYTF
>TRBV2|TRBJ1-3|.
CASRGTREGNTIYF
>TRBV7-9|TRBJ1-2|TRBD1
CASSFSTGGSGYGYTF
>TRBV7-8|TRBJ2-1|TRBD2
CASSPALAAYNEQFF
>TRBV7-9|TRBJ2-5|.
CASSGPAGYQETQYF
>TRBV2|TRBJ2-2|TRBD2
CAKSGLAGNTGELFF
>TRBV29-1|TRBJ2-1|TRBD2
CSVEGGGSYNEQFF
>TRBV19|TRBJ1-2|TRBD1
CASSIYRDRFGYTF
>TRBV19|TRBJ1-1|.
CASSTTVMNTEAFF
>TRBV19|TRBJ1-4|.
CASKDERLKNEKLFF
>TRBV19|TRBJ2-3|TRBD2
CASSRSGGSTDTQYF
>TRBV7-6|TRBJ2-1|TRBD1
CASSPQVGDRDSDEQFF
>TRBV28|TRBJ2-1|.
CASSLRGTPYNEQFF
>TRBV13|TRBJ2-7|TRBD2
CASKRGLAYEQYF
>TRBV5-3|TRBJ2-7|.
CARSLVLRGPYEQYF
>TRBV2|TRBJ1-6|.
CASNNRGSWNSPLHF
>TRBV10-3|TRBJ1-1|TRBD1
CAISDRQGSITEAFF
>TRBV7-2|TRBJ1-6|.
CASSLGGSSPLHF
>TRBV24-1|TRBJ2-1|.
CATSAPRGGGSYNEQFF
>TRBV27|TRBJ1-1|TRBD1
CASLRGDRGLNTEAFF
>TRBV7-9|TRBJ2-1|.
CASSSTATSSPWRREQFF
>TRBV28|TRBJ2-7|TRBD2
CASSPYGLAGEYEQYF
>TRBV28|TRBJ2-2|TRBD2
CASSRLAGGQRTGELFF
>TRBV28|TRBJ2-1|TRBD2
CASTERGGRGDEQFF
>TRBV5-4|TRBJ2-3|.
CASSFGSGTDTQYF
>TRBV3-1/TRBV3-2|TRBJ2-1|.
CASSQEEEQFF
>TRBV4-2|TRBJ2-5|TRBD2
CASSQVRASGSGRETQYF
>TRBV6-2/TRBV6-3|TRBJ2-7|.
CASSRQIFYEQYF